One sample yielded the 30 T cell receptor beta chains listed below, sequenced in a study of beta chain features in type 1 diabetes. The study reverse transcribed the entire isolated RNA, so it sequenced expressed TCRB transcripts. TCRdb keeps only in-frame clones here, not all; method: immunoSEQ multiplex PCR. The sample lists 120,000 to 150,000 clones, 6.9% seen once, with 1.3% to 1.5% in the top ten. Sequencing was performed on central memory CD4+ T cells from blood. The origin of the receptors is a woman aged 25 to 39 in good health.

This clone has at least ten counts. The V call is TRBV30, the J call TRBJ2-3, with 9 bases identical to TRBD1. Trimming at V came to 0 bases and at J to 4 bases, leaving 5 bases not matched to a gene. Per germline, CDR1 GTSNPN and CDR2 SVGIG (reference sequence). The length of the CDR3 is 15 residues. Written as DNA, the CDR3 is TGTGCCTGGAGTGTAGTCGGGACAGGGTCAGATACGCAGTATTTT. Its protein product is CAWSVVGTGSDTQYF.

A few counts support this clone. V usage is TRBV18 and J usage is TRBJ1-2; 7 positions agree with TRBD1. Germline CDR1 and CDR2: KGHSH and LQKENI. CDR3 length equals 13 residues. V lost 6 bases and J lost 4; bases outside the gene matches: 5. The CDR3 region is CASSRGQSYGYTF. The CDR3 DNA reads as TGTGCCAGCTCCCGGGGACAGAGCTATGGCTACACCTTC.

This clone was seen a handful of times. This rearrangement joins TRBV7-2 to TRBJ1-5, with D uncertain. V shed 0 bases and J shed 0 bases, with 6 bases lying between them. CDR1 SGHTA and CDR2 FQGNSA come from the germline V gene. This CDR3 region has 15 residues. The DNA of the CDR3 is TGTGCCAGCAGCTTAGCCCCGTATAGCAATCAGCCCCAGCATTTT. This encodes CASSLAPYSNQPQHF.

V and J are TRBV9 and TRBJ2-1; the D gene is possibly TRBD2 (5 bases). The length of the CDR3 is 16 residues. CDR1 and CDR2 (germline): SGDLS, YYNGEE. Trimming shortened V by 4 bases and J by 0 bases, and 14 bases separated the two germline ends. CDR3 sequence (DNA): TGTGCCAGCAGCCGAGAAGCGGCAAACTCCTACAATGAGCAGTTCTTC. This encodes CASSREAANSYNEQFF.

This clone appeared a few times. The chain joins TRBV5-1 to TRBJ1-1; D not certain. Per germline, CDR1 SGHRS and CDR2 YFSETQ. The CDR3 is 15 amino acids. Deletions cut 1 base from V and 3 bases from J, with 13 bases between. The CDR3 here is CASSLKGSEDTEAFF. Written as DNA, the CDR3 is TGCGCCAGCAGCTTGAAAGGGAGCGAGGACACTGAAGCTTTCTTT.

This clone was picked up a small number of times. The DNA for the CDR3 is TGCAGCGTTGAATGGACTAGCAAAGGCAATGAGCAGTTCTTC. Translated, it gives CSVEWTSKGNEQFF. The chain has TRBV29-1 and TRBJ2-1, with 8 bases matching TRBD2. This CDR3 contains 14 residues. V shed 2 bases and J 6 bases; nucleotides not matched to a gene: 6. In germline, CDR1 is SQVTM, CDR2 ANQGSEA.

The chain's CDR3 is CASRRDRNTEAFF. DNA of the CDR3: TGTGCCAGCAGGAGGGACAGAAACACTGAAGCTTTCTTT. This chain uses TRBV6-6 with TRBJ1-1; 7 nucleotides align to TRBD1. The J segment lost 2 bases and the V segment lost 6 bases, leaving 3 bases of the junction unmatched. Per germline, CDR1 MNHNY and CDR2 SVGAGI (reference sequence). The CDR3 extends over 13 amino acids.

The chain couples TRBV10-3 to TRBJ2-5, with a weak D call TRBD1 (5 bases). There are 15 residues in the CDR3. V lost 6 bases and J lost 5, with 19 bases in between. Germline lookup yields CDR1 ENHRY and CDR2 SYGVKD. The CDR3 DNA sequence: TGTGCCATCAGGGCTTCCGGCCAGGGTACGGAGACCCAGTACTTC. Translated: CAIRASGQGTETQYF.

This chain joins TRBV18 and TRBJ1-1, with D possibly TRBD1 on 6 matching bases. The germline gives CDR1 KGHSH, CDR2 LQKENI. Trimming pared 6 bases from V and 4 bases from J, leaving 12 bases between. The CDR3 contains 13 residues. Here the CDR3 DNA reads TGTGCCAGCTCTACCGGGGGGGCCACTGAAGCTTTCTTT. Encoded protein: CASSTGGATEAFF.

This clone has more than one count but fewer than ten. The chain joins TRBV6-5 to TRBJ1-5; D gene uncertain. CDR3 size: 13 residues. Trimming cost V 5 bases and J 7 bases, with 12 bases left between them. Germline V gene lookup returns CDR1 MNHEY and CDR2 SVGAGI. Here the CDR3 reads CASSGAGGQPQHF. CDR3 bases: TGTGCCAGCAGTGGCGCCGGCGGCCAGCCCCAGCATTTT.

V and J are TRBV11-2 and TRBJ2-2; no firm D call. V was shortened by 5 bases and J by 5 bases, with 12 bases between the two germline ends. Germline V lookup: CDR1 SGHAT, CDR2 FQNNGV. The CDR3 consists of 14 residues. The CDR3 coding sequence is TGTGCCAGCAGCGCGCAAGGAGCTACCGGGGAGCTGTTTTTT. It translates to CASSAQGATGELFF.

In this sample, this clone turned up a few times. The chain combines TRBV2 with TRBJ2-2, with 10 bases identical to TRBD2. The length of the CDR3 is 15 residues. Germline lookup yields CDR1 SNHLY and CDR2 FYNNEI. V shed 7 bases, J shed 8 bases, and the junction held 10 bases outside the gene matches. This CDR3 is CASTSGSFLSGELFF. The CDR3 nucleotides are TGTGCCAGCACTAGCGGGAGCTTCCTGTCGGGGGAGCTGTTTTTT.

This clone occurred a few times. J is TRBJ2-1 and V is TRBV28; the match to TRBD2 covers 8 bases. The CDR3 has 14 residues. The germline V gene has CDR1 MDHEN and CDR2 SYDVKM. J lost 6 bases, V lost 7 bases, and 8 bases had no gene match. CDR3 sequence reads: CASIGGGNLNEQFF. DNA for the CDR3: TGTGCCAGCATTGGCGGGGGGAACCTCAATGAGCAGTTCTTC.

The table lists this clone with a few counts. J is TRBJ2-5 and V is TRBV9; 7 nucleotides line up with TRBD2. Germline CDR1 is SGDLS and CDR2 is YYNGEE. The CDR3 length is 14 residues. The V segment lost 3 bases and the J segment 5 bases; nucleotides outside the gene matches: 7. In DNA form, the CDR3 reads TGTGCCAGCAGCGGGCCGCTGGGGGGGGAGACCCAGTACTTC. Encoded protein: CASSGPLGGETQYF.

This clone was recorded a few times. The same CDR3 also results from other DNA sequences found in this sample. This chain connects TRBV28 to TRBJ1-2; 7 bases line up with TRBD1. Unmatched junction bases numbered 6, after V lost 3 bases and J lost 2 bases. CDR1 and CDR2 (germline): MDHEN, SYDVKM. The CDR3 covers 15 residues. This chain's CDR3 is CASSFSDRTNYGYTF. The CDR3 bases are TGTGCCAGCAGTTTCTCGGACAGGACCAACTATGGCTACACCTTC.

This clone has ten or more counts. This sequence joins TRBV23-1 and TRBJ2-5; D call uncertain. TRBV23-1 is treated as an ORF (open reading frame) with a function not yet certain. This CDR3 has 14 residues. V lost 2 bases to trimming and J lost 2 bases, with 9 bases between them. The DNA of the CDR3 is TGCGCCAGCAGTCAACGAGGCAGTCAAGAGACCCAGTACTTC. Protein: CASSQRGSQETQYF.

This clone was observed a few times. The chain couples TRBV11-2 to TRBJ2-2; possible D gene TRBD1, 5 bases. The V gene's germline CDR1 is SGHAT and CDR2 FQNNGV. The CDR3 spans 16 residues. Trimming cost V 6 bases and J 5 bases, with 19 bases left between them. The CDR3 nucleotides read TGTGCCAGCAGTCCCCAGGCGGACACGTGGACCGGGGAGCTGTTTTTT. It translates to CASSPQADTWTGELFF. Full variable domain (remainder filled in from reference TRBV11-2 and TRBJ2-2): EAGVAQSPRYKIIEKRQSVAFWCNPISGHATLYWYQQILGQGPKLLIQFQNNGVVDDSQLPKDRFSAERLKGVDSTLKIQPAKLEDSAVYLCASSPQADTWTGELFFGEGSRLTVL.

In this sample, this clone turned up many times. The rearrangement uses TRBV6-1 and TRBJ1-3; D perhaps matches TRBD1 (6 bases). The CDR3 loop spans 15 amino acids. Germline V gene sequence: CDR1 MNHNS, CDR2 SASEGT. V was cut by 3 bases and J by 0 bases, with 9 bases left in between. CDR3: CASSDRDNSGNTIYF. The CDR3 bases are TGTGCCAGCAGTGACCGGGACAACTCTGGAAACACCATATATTTT.

This clone was seen a handful of times. The chain carries TRBV7-9 and TRBJ2-5, with TRBD2 matching over 8 bases. The germline CDR1 and CDR2 sequences are SEHNR and FQNEAQ (reference sequence). V shed 5 bases, J shed 5 bases, and the junction held 7 bases outside the gene matches. The CDR3 loop spans 14 amino acids. The chain's CDR3 is CASSRDSGGETQYF. The CDR3 DNA reads TGTGCCAGCAGCCGGGACTCGGGGGGGGAGACCCAGTACTTC.

This clone was detected a few times. The chain is built from TRBV5-1 and TRBJ1-1; D unclear. The CDR3 is 14 residues long. The germline CDR1 and CDR2 sequences are SGHRS and YFSETQ. V was clipped by 1 base and J by 1 base, with 8 bases between them. Written as DNA, the CDR3 is TGCGCCAGCAGCTTGCAGGCAACGAACACTGAAGCTTTCTTT. It yields the protein CASSLQATNTEAFF.

This chain connects TRBV18 to TRBJ1-5, with D perhaps TRBD1 (5 bases). The CDR3 is 14 residues long. Trimming pared 6 bases from V and 3 bases from J, leaving 12 bases between. Germline values: CDR1 KGHSH, CDR2 LQKENI. CDR3 residues: CASSPRQNNQPQHF. The CDR3 DNA sequence: TGTGCCAGCTCGCCTAGACAGAACAATCAGCCCCAGCATTTT.

There are a few counts of this clone. The gene calls are TRBV9 and TRBJ2-1; possible D gene TRBD1, 6 bases. This CDR3 is 16 amino acids long. Germline V lookup: CDR1 SGDLS, CDR2 YYNGEE. Trimming removed 3 bases from V and 1 base from J, with 14 bases in between. CDR3 nucleotide sequence: TGTGCCAGCAGCGCCCCCCTAGGGGGTTCCTACAATGAGCAGTTCTTC. Amino acid sequence: CASSAPLGGSYNEQFF.

The chain has TRBV7-3 and TRBJ1-2; TRBD1 aligns across 8 bases. The CDR3 length is 13 residues. Trimming removed 5 bases from V and 8 bases from J; junction bases left unmatched: 7. The germline CDR1 and CDR2 sequences are SGHTA and FQGTGA. This chain's CDR3 is CASSEGTGWGYTF. CDR3 DNA sequence: TGTGCCAGCAGCGAAGGGACAGGCTGGGGCTACACCTTC.

This clone was found a few times. The chain combines TRBV23-1 with TRBJ1-4, with 7 bases identical to TRBD1. Being an ORF, TRBV23-1 has a function that is uncertain. Trimming cost V 3 bases and J 0 bases; bases outside gene matches: 13. The CDR3 has 19 amino acids. The DNA of the CDR3 is TGCGCCAGCAGTCATAACGGACAGGAACCAAGAACAACTAATGAAAAACTGTTTTTT. It is translated as CASSHNGQEPRTTNEKLFF.

The J gene is TRBJ2-7, the V gene TRBV5-1; D is undetermined. The V gene's germline CDR1 is SGHRS and CDR2 YFSETQ. Trimming took 8 bases from V and 4 from J, leaving 4 bases between them. The CDR3 is 9 residues long. The DNA for the CDR3 is TGCGCCAGGCGATACGAGCAGTACTTC. Its translation: CARRYEQYF.

The chain links TRBV6-5 to TRBJ2-7; D is uncertain. Germline CDR1 and CDR2: MNHEY and SVGAGI. The CDR3 consists of 15 residues. The germline V and J ends were trimmed by 2 bases and 0 bases, with 11 bases remaining between them. This CDR3 reads CASSYGPHPSYEQYF. The CDR3 DNA reads as TGTGCCAGCAGTTACGGGCCACACCCCTCCTACGAGCAGTACTTC.

This clone was recorded a few times. V usage is TRBV5-1 and J usage is TRBJ2-7, with 9 bases that match TRBD1. Losses at the gene ends were 4 bases for V and 3 bases for J; bases not matched to a gene: 14. The CDR3 extends over 17 amino acids. Germline V gene data show CDR1 as SGHRS and CDR2 as YFSETQ. Written as DNA, the CDR3 is TGCGCCAGCAGCCAACAACGTTCCGGGACAGGGAGCTACGAGCAGTACTTC. This encodes CASSQQRSGTGSYEQYF.

This clone came up many times. An end of the junction differs from the germline gene, which may be a read error. The V and J genes are TRBV11-2 and TRBJ2-4, with 12 bases that match TRBD2. From germline, CDR1 is SGHAT and CDR2 FQNNGV. CDR3 length equals 15 residues. CDR3 DNA sequence: TGTGCCAGCAGCCTAGAGGGGACTAGCGGGAACATTCAGTACTTC. It translates to CASSLEGTSGNIQYF.

This clone was picked up a small number of times. The V gene is TRBV7-9, the J gene TRBJ2-2; 9 bases match TRBD2. V was clipped by 1 base and J by 5 bases; unmatched bases: 2. The CDR3 is 15 residues long. From germline, CDR1 is SEHNR and CDR2 FQNEAQ (reference sequence). The DNA for the CDR3 is TGTGCCAGCAGCTTAGGAACTAGCGGGACCGGGGAGCTGTTTTTT. Protein product: CASSLGTSGTGELFF.

Notes on this clone: This sample includes further DNA sequences coding for the same CDR3. The chain carries TRBV4-2 and TRBJ1-5, with TRBD1 matching over 9 bases. CDR3 length: 15 residues. Germline lookup yields CDR1 LGHNA and CDR2 YNFKEQ. V lost 3 bases to trimming and J lost 4 bases; unmatched junction nucleotides: 4. CDR3 in DNA: TGTGCCAGCAGCCAGGCGGGACAGGGTAATCAGCCCCAGCATTTT. This translates into CASSQAGQGNQPQHF.